This T cell receptor (beta chain) appears in the sequencing data of a study of control samples from healthy donors and cancer patients. This table comes from immunoSEQ multiplex PCR, and its TCRdb copy is limited to in-frame clones, with some not included. This sample carries roughly 120,000 clones, more than 75% of them seen once, and the ten largest clones take 2% to 2.5%. CDR1 is MDHEN, CDR2 SYDVKM, per germline. Trimming removed 4 bases from V and 2 bases from J, with 14 bases in between. There are 15 residues in the CDR3. Sample: blood. The clonotype comes from a woman aged 70-85 years in good health. This chain links TRBV28 with TRBJ1-2; D is ambiguous. The CDR3 reads CASSSLGETNYGYTF. The DNA for the CDR3 is TGTGCCAGCAGTTCCCTCGGGGAAACGAACTATGGCTACACCTTC.